This T cell receptor (beta chain) stems from a study of a mutant IDH1 vaccine in newly diagnosed glioma. Study-wide background: Eight vaccinations reached patients in weeks 1, 3, 5, 7, 11, 15, 19 and 23. Following radiotherapy alone, or alongside temozolomide cycles, vaccination was started after an interval of 4-6 weeks. Previous treatment comprised radiotherapy, temozolomide, or both, mostly both.

The study's findings and limits: Changes to the top peripheral T cell clonotypes appeared unrelated to pseudoprogression.

Using immunoSEQ multiplex PCR, the repertoire was profiled, and TCRdb retains in-frame clones only, with some absent. The sample includes fewer than 35,000 clones, around 90% seen only once; the top ten take about 20%. The V segment lost 5 bases and the J segment 0 bases; nucleotides outside the gene matches: 9. The CDR3 loop spans 16 amino acids. Looked up from germline, CDR1 is LNHDA and CDR2 is SQIVND (reference sequence). As regards this clone: No antigen is known for it.

The time point is: week 11, during vaccination. Every vaccination contained 300 ug of the mutant IDH1 20-mer peptide and was paired with topical imiquimod. The sequencing here drew on PBMCs, taken from a glioma patient whose treatment included an IDH1 peptide vaccine. This chain joins TRBV19 and TRBJ2-7; 8 bases line up with TRBD1. The receptor comes from a man aged 18 to 30 with glioma. CDR3 region: CASSPGTGPVSYEQYF. CDR3 bases: TGTGCCAGTAGTCCAGGGACAGGCCCCGTCTCCTACGAGCAGTACTTC.